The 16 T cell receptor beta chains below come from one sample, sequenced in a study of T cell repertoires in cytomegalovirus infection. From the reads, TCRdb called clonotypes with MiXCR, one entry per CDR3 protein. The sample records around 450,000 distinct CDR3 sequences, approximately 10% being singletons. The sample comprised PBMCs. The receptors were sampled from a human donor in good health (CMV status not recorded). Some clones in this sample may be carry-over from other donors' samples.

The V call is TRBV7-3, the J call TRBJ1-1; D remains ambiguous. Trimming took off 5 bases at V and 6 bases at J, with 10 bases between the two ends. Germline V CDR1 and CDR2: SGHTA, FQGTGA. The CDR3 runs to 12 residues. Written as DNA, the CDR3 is TGTGCCAGCAGCGTGGGAGGCTCTGAAGCTTTCTTT. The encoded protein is CASSVGGSEAFF.

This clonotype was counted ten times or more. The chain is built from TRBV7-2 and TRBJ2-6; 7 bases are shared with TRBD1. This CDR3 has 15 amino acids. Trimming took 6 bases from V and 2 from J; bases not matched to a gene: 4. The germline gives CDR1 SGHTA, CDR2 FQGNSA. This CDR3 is CASREGQTGANVLTF. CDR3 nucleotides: TGTGCCAGCAGAGAGGGACAGACTGGGGCCAACGTCCTGACTTTC.

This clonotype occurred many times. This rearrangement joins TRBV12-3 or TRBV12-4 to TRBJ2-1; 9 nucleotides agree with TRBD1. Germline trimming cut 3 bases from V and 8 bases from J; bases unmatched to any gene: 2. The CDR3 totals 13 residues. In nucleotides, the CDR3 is TGTGCCAGCAGTTTGGGACAGGGAGATGAGCAGTTCTTC. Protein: CASSLGQGDEQFF.

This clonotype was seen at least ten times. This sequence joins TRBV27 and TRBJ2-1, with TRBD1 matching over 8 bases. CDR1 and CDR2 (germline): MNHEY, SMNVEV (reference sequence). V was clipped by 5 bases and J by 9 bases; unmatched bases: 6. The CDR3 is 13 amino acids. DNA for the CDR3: TGTGCCAGCAGTAGAGGACAGGGAGCTGAGCAGTTCTTC. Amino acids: CASSRGQGAEQFF.

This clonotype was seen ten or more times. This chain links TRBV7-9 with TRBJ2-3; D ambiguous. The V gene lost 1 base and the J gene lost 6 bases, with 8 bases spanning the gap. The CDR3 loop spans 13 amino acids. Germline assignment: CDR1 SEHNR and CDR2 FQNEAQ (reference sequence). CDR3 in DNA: TGTGCCAGCAGCTTAGAGCTCCCGGATACGCAGTATTTT. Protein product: CASSLELPDTQYF.

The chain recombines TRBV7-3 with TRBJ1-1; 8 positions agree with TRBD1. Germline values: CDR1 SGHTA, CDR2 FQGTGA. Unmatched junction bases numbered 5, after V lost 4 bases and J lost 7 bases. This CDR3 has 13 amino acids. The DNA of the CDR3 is TGTGCCAGCAGCTCCGACAGGGGAGGTGAAGCTTTCTTT. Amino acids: CASSSDRGGEAFF.

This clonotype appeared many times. As DNA, the CDR3 is TGTGCCAGCAGCCCCGGACAGGGTGGAATATGGCCCGGGGAGCTGTTTTTT. As protein: CASSPGQGGIWPGELFF. This rearrangement joins TRBV7-3 to TRBJ2-2; 8 bases fit TRBD1. This CDR3 comprises 17 residues. Looked up from germline, CDR1 is SGHTA and CDR2 is FQGTGA. The V gene end was trimmed by 5 bases and the J gene end by 6 bases; junction bases not matched to a gene: 14.

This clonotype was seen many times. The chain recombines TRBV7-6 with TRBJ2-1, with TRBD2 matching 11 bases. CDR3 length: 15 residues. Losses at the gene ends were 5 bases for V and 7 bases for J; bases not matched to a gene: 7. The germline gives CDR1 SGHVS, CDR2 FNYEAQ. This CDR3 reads CASSPHLAGGNEQFF. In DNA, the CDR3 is TGTGCCAGCAGCCCCCATCTAGCGGGAGGTAATGAGCAGTTCTTC.

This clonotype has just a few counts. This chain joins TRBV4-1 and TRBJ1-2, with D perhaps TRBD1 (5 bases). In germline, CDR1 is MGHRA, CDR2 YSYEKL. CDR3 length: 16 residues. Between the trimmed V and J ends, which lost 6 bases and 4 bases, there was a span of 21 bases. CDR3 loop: CASSRSYQGILYGYTF. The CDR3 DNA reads TGCGCCAGCAGTCGCTCCTACCAGGGAATTCTCTATGGCTACACCTTC.

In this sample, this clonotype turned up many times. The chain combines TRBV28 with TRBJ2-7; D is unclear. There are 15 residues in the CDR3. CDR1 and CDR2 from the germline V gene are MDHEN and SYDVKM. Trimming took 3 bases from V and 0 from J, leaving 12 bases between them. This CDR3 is CASSLPGLASYEQYF. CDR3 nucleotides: TGTGCCAGCAGTTTGCCAGGTCTGGCCTCCTACGAGCAGTACTTC.

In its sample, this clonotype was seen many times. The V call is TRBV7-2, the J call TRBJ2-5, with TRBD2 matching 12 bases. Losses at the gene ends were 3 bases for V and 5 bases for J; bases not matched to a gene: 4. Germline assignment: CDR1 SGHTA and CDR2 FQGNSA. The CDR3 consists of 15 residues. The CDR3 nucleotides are TGTGCCAGCAGCTTCCTAGCGGGGGGGCGTGAGACCCAGTACTTC. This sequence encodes CASSFLAGGRETQYF.

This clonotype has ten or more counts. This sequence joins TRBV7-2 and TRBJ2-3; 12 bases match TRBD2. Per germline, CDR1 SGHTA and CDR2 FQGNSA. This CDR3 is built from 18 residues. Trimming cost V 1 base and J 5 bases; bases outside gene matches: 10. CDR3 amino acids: CASSLDIRLAGVVDTQYF. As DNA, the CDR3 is TGTGCCAGCAGCTTAGACATCAGACTAGCGGGAGTGGTAGATACGCAGTATTTT.

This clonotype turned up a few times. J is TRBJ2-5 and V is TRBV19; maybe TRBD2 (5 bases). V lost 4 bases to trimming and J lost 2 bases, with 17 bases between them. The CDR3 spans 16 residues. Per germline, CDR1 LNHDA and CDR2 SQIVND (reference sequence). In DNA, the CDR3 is TGTGCCAGTAGTACCCTACAGAGCGGTCCGCAAGAGACCCAGTACTTC. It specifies CASSTLQSGPQETQYF.

The CDR3: CASSQRDRGRAGELFF. Here the CDR3 DNA reads TGTGCCAGCAGCCAGCGGGACAGGGGGCGCGCCGGGGAGCTGTTTTTT. The chain is built from TRBV3-1 and TRBJ2-2; 12 positions agree with TRBD1. This CDR3 is 16 amino acids long. Trimming at V came to 3 bases and at J to 6 bases, leaving 5 bases not matched to a gene. The germline gives CDR1 LGHDT, CDR2 YNNKEL (reference sequence).

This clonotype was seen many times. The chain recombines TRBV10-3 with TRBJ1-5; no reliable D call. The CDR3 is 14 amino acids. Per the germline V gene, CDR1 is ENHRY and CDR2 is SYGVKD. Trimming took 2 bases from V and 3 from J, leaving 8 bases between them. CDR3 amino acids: CAISEGRNNQPQHF. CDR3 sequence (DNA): TGTGCCATCAGTGAGGGACGGAACAATCAGCCCCAGCATTTT.

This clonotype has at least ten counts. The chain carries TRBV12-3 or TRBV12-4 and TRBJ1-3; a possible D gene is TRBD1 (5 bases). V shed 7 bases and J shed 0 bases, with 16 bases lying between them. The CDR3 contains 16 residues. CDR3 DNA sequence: TGTGCCAGCACCCGTAGGGGTGGCATCTCTGGAAACACCATATATTTT. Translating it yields CASTRRGGISGNTIYF.